This paragraph reports one T cell receptor beta chain. Antigen unknown. PCR primers comprised 60 Vbeta and 13 Jbeta primers. Produced via immunoSEQ multiplex PCR; TCRdb's table is partial and in-frame only. The sample carries about 88,000 clones, 90% recorded once. The sample is drawn from a study of cytomegalovirus exposure and HLA in healthy donors. Study-wide context: The study placed roughly four fifths of its 350 to 400 genotyped donors in the Caucasian-associated ancestry cluster.

Trimming removed 10 bases from V and 3 bases from J; junction bases left unmatched: 11. The CDR3 is 15 amino acids. Germline CDR1 LNHDA, CDR2 SQIVND (reference sequence). Overall study findings and caveats: Presence/absence analyses assumed roughly uniform sequencing depth across donors, which may not hold. Reports indicated that the classifier achieved high specificity and sensitivity in diagnosing cytomegalovirus status. TCR beta V- and J-gene trimming was later associated with a missense DCLRE1C variant.

The V call is TRBV19, the J call TRBJ2-3, with 9 bases lining up with TRBD2. The origin of this receptor is a man between 18 and 35 years old in good health and CMV-seronegative. The source material was PBMCs. This chain's CDR3 is CATRSGAGGTDTQYF. As DNA, the CDR3 is TGTGCCACCCGTTCCGGTGCGGGGGGGACAGATACGCAGTATTTT. The full variable domain, with the rest looked up from reference TRBV19 and TRBJ2-3, is DGGITQSPKYLFRKEGQNVTLSCEQNLNHDAMYWYRQDPGQGLRLIYYSQIVNDFQKGDIAEGYSVSREKKESFPLTVTSAQKNPTAFYLCATRSGAGGTDTQYFGPGTRLTVL.